The sequence of this T cell receptor beta chain was determined in a study of T cell responses to AZD1222 COVID-19 vaccine. Findings of the study overall: A mostly white British donor set with more females was recruited, and clonal diversity was possibly underestimated. Repertoires were obtained only post-peak T cell response. Seropositive AZD1222 recipients at baseline numbered only five or six.

Comment on this clone: Its antigen is unidentified.

The CDR3 contains 14 residues. V lost 3 bases and J lost 5, with 14 bases in between. Germline V lookup: CDR1 DFQATT, CDR2 SNEGSKA (reference sequence). Clones were read by immunoSEQ multiplex PCR, and TCRdb kept only the in-frame ones, dropping some. The table has more than 70,000 clones, roughly 90% seen once. This TCR came from an adult in good health. The sequencing used peripheral blood, collected on day 0 of AZD1222 vaccination. The rearrangement uses TRBV20-1 and TRBJ1-5; D is unresolved. The CDR3 sequence: CSASKGAMDQPQHF. The CDR3 region has the DNA TGCAGTGCTAGTAAGGGCGCTATGGATCAGCCCCAGCATTTT.